What follows are 5 T cell receptor beta chains derived from one specimen sequenced in a study of T cell repertoires in cytomegalovirus infection. These receptors have no identified antigens. TCRdb recomputed calls from the reads with MiXCR, one row per CDR3 protein. The repertoire holds 700,000 to 900,000 distinct CDR3 sequences, with roughly 29% as singletons. Here the sequenced sample was cultured CD8+ T cells from PBMCs, taken from culture after CMV antigen stimulation. The receptors shown here come from a human donor in good health (CMV status not recorded). Some clones in this sample may be carry-over from other donors' samples.

This clonotype occurred a few times. The chain links TRBV6-6 to TRBJ2-3; 8 bases fit TRBD2. Germline trimming cut 3 bases from V and 7 bases from J; bases unmatched to any gene: 9. Germline V gene lookup returns CDR1 MNHNY and CDR2 SVGAGI (reference sequence). This CDR3 contains 15 residues. The DNA for the CDR3 is TGTGCCAGCAGTTATCTAGCGGGCCCAGGGAATACGCAGTATTTT. Its translation is CASSYLAGPGNTQYF.

The chain uses TRBV19 and TRBJ1-5; D not certain. CDR3 length: 12 residues. Trimming stripped 1 base from V and 6 bases from J, with 4 bases between. From germline, CDR1 is LNHDA and CDR2 SQIVND (reference sequence). The CDR3 here is CASSIGSQPQHF. CDR3 coding DNA: TGTGCCAGTAGTATAGGAAGTCAGCCCCAGCATTTT.

The chain recombines TRBV28 with TRBJ1-1; no reliable D call. V lost 0 bases, J lost 3 bases, and 11 bases lay in between. The CDR3 consists of 15 residues. The germline V gene has CDR1 MDHEN and CDR2 SYDVKM. CDR3 DNA sequence: TGTGCCAGCAGTTTATGGGGCTCCGGTGACACTGAAGCTTTCTTT. This encodes CASSLWGSGDTEAFF.

The rearrangement links TRBV7-6 to TRBJ2-5; TRBD1 aligns across 8 bases. The CDR3 length is 15 residues. CDR1 SGHVS and CDR2 FNYEAQ come from the germline V gene. J was trimmed by 2 bases and V by 3 bases; bases with no gene match: 5. CDR3 protein: CASSFIDRGQETQYF. CDR3 sequence (DNA): TGTGCCAGCAGCTTTATTGACAGGGGTCAAGAGACCCAGTACTTC.

The chain links TRBV27 to TRBJ2-3; the match to TRBD2 covers 10 bases. There are 17 residues in the CDR3. The V segment lost 1 base and the J segment 1 base; nucleotides outside the gene matches: 5. In germline, CDR1 is MNHEY, CDR2 SMNVEV (reference sequence). The CDR3 region has the DNA TGTGCCAGCAGTTTATTACTTAGCGGGGGGCGCACAGATACGCAGTATTTT. This translates into CASSLLLSGGRTDTQYF.